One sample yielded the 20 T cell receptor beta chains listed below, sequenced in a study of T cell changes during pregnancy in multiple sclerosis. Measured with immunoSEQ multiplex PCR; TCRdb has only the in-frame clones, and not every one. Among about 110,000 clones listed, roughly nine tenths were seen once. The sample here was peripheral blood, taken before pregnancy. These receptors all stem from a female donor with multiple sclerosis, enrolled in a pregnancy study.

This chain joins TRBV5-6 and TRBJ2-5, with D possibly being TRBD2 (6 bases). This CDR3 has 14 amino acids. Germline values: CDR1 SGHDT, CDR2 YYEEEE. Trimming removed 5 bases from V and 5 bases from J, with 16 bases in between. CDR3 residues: CASRRFGGMETQYF. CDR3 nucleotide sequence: TGTGCCAGCAGACGTTTCGGGGGAATGGAGACCCAGTACTTC.

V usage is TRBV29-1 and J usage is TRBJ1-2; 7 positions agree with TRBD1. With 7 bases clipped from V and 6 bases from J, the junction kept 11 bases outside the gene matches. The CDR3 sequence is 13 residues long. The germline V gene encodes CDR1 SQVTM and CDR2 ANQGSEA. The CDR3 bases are TGCAGCGCAAAGACCGACAGGGCGGATGGCTACACCTTC. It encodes CSAKTDRADGYTF.

The CDR3 protein is CASSAGLDPGQPQHF. CDR3 in DNA: TGCGCCAGCAGCGCGGGCCTGGACCCCGGCCAGCCCCAGCATTTT. This chain joins TRBV5-1 and TRBJ1-5; D is uncertain. Trimming left V 4 bases short and J 7 bases short, with 18 bases between. This CDR3 spans 15 amino acids. Germline V lookup: CDR1 SGHRS, CDR2 YFSETQ. The whole variable domain, remainder taken from reference TRBV5-1 and TRBJ1-5, is KAGVTQTPRYLIKTRGQQVTLSCSPISGHRSVSWYQQTPGQGLQFLFEYFSETQRNKGNFPGRFSGRQFSNSRSEMNVSTLELGDSALYLCASSAGLDPGQPQHFGDGTRLSIL.

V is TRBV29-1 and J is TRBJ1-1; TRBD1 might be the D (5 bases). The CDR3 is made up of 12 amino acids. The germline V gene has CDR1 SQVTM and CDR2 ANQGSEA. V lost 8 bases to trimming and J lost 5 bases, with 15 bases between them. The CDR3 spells CSPTGVFTEAFF. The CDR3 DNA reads TGCAGCCCTACGGGGGTCTTTACTGAAGCTTTCTTT. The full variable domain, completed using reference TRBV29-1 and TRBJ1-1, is SAVISQKPSRDICQRGTSLTIQCQVDSQVTMMFWYRQQPGQSLTLIATANQGSEATYESGFVIDKFPISRPNLTFSTLTVSNMSPEDSSIYLCSPTGVFTEAFFGQGTRLTVV.

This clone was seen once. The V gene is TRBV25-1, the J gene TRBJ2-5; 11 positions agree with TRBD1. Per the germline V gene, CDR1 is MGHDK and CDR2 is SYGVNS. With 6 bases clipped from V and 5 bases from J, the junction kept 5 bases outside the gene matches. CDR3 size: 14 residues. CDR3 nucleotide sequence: TGTGCCAGCAGGTCCGGGACAGGGGGTGAGACCCAGTACTTC. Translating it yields CASRSGTGGETQYF.

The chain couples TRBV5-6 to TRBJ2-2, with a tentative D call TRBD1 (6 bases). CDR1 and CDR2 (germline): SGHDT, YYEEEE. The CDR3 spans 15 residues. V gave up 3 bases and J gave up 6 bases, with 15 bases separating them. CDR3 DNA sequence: TGTGCCAGCAGCTCCAGGTACAGGGAAGCCGGGGAGCTGTTTTTT. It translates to CASSSRYREAGELFF. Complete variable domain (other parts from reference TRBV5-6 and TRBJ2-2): DAGVTQSPTHLIKTRGQQVTLRCSPKSGHDTVSWYQQALGQGPQFIFQYYEEEERQRGNFPDRFSGHQFPNYSSELNVNALLLGDSALYLCASSSRYREAGELFFGEGSRLTVL.

Here the CDR3 reads CASSMTSGLIWGQFF. DNA for the CDR3: TGTGCCAGCTCCATGACTAGCGGTTTGATCTGGGGGCAGTTCTTC. The chain employs TRBV18 and TRBJ2-1, with 9 bases aligning to TRBD2. V gave up 6 bases and J gave up 12 bases; unmatched junction bases: 15. Per the germline V gene, CDR1 is KGHSH and CDR2 is LQKENI. The CDR3 totals 15 residues.

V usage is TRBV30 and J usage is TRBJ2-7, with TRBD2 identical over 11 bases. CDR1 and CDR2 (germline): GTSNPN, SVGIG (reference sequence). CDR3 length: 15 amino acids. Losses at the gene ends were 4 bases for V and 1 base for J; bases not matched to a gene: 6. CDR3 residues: CAWIPGLAESYEQYF. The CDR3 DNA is TGTGCCTGGATCCCGGGACTAGCGGAGTCCTACGAGCAGTACTTC.

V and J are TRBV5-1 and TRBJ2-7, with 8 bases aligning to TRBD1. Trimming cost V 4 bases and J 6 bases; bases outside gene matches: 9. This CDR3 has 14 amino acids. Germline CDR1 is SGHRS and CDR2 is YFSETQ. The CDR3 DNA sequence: TGCGCCAGCAGCATCGACAGGGGAAGTATCGAGCAGTACTTC. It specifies CASSIDRGSIEQYF.

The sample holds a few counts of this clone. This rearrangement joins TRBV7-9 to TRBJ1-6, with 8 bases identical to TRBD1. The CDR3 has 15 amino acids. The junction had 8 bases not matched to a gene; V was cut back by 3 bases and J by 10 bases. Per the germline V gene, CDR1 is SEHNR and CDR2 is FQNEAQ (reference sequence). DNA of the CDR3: TGTGCCAGCAGCTTCGGGGACAGGTTCGGATCACCCCTCCACTTT. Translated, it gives CASSFGDRFGSPLHF.

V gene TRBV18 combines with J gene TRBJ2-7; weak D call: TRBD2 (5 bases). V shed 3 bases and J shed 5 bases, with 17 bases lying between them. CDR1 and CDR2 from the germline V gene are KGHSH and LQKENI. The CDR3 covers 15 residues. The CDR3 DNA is TGTGCCAGCTCACCGACCCCGGCCGGGGTGAACGAGCAGTACTTC. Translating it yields CASSPTPAGVNEQYF. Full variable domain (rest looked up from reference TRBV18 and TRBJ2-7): NAGVMQNPRHLVRRRGQEARLRCSPMKGHSHVYWYRQLPEEGLKFMVYLQKENIIDESGMPKERFSAEFPKEGPSILRIQQVVRGDSAAYFCASSPTPAGVNEQYFGPGTRLTVT.

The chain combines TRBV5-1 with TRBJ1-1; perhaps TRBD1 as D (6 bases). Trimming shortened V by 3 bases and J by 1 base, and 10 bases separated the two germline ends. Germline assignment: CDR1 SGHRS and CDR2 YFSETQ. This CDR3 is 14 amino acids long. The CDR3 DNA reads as TGCGCCAGCAGCTCGTTGACAGGGAACACTGAAGCTTTCTTT. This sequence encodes CASSSLTGNTEAFF. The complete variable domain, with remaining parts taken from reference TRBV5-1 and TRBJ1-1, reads KAGVTQTPRYLIKTRGQQVTLSCSPISGHRSVSWYQQTPGQGLQFLFEYFSETQRNKGNFPGRFSGRQFSNSRSEMNVSTLELGDSALYLCASSSLTGNTEAFFGQGTRLTVV.

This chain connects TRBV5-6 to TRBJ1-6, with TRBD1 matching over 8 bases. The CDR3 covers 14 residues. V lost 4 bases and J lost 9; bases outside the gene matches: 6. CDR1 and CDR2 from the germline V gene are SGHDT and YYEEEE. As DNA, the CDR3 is TGTGCCAGCAGCACGGACAGGGATACTTCACCCCTCCACTTT. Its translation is CASSTDRDTSPLHF.

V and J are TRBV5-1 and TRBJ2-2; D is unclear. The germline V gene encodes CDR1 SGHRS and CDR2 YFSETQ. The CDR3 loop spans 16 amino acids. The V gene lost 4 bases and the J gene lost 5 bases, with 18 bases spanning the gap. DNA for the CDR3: TGCGCCAGCAGCCCGGAGCCGCCCTTTGGGACCGGGGAGCTGTTTTTT. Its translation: CASSPEPPFGTGELFF.

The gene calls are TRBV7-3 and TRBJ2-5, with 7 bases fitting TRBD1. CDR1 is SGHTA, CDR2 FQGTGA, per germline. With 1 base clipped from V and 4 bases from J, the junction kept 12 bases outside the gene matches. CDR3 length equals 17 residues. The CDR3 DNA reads TGTGCCAGCAGCTTAAAGCCCCGGACAGGCGGTGGAGAGACCCAGTACTTC. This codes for CASSLKPRTGGGETQYF.

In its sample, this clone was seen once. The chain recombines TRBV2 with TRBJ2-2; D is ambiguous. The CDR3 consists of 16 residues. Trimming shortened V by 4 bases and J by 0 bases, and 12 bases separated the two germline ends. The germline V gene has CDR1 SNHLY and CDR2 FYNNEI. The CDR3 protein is CASSGASASNTGELFF. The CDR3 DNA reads TGTGCCAGCAGTGGAGCCAGCGCCTCGAACACCGGGGAGCTGTTTTTT.

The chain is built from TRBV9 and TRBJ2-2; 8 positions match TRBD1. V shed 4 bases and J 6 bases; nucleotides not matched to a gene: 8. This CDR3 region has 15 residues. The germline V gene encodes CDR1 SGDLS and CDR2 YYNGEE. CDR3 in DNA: TGTGCCAGCAGCTTTAGTGGACAGGGTTCCGGGGAGCTGTTTTTT. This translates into CASSFSGQGSGELFF.

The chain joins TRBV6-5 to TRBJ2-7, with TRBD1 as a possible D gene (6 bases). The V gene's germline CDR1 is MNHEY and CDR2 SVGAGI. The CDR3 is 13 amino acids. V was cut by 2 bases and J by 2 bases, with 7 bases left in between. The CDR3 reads CASSYGTTYEQYF. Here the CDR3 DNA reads TGTGCCAGCAGTTACGGGACAACCTACGAGCAGTACTTC.

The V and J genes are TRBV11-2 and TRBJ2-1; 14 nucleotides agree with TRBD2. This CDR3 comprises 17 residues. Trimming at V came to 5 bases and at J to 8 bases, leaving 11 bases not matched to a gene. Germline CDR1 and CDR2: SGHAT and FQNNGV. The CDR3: CASSPIGTSGSFDEQFF. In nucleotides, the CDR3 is TGTGCCAGCAGCCCGATAGGGACTAGCGGGAGTTTCGATGAGCAGTTCTTC.

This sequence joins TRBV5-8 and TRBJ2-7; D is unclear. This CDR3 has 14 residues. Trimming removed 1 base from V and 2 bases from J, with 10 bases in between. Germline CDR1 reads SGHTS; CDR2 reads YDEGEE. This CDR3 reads CASSLRDGAYEQYF. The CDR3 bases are TGTGCCAGCAGCTTGCGTGACGGAGCCTACGAGCAGTACTTC.